The 26 T cell receptor beta chains reported below all come from one sample, sequenced in a study of T-cell reconstitution after alpha-beta-depleted transplantation in children. This sample's TCRbeta library carried unique molecular identifier barcodes. TCRdb independently ran MiXCR on the PCR reads; one entry per CDR3 protein. Of 250,000 to 400,000 distinct CDR3 sequences in the sample, roughly 21% are singletons; the top ten hold 10% to 11%. Sequencing was performed on PBMCs, mostly from graft donor cells, taken 180 days after TCRalphabeta/CD19-depleted stem cell transplant. The source of these receptors is a male patient under 18 who had a stem cell transplant for acute lymphoblastic leukemia, so the T cells may come from the graft donor.

The rearrangement uses TRBV2 and TRBJ1-2; D not certain. The CDR3 is 13 residues long. Germline V CDR1 and CDR2: SNHLY, FYNNEI. Trimming cost V 3 bases and J 1 base, with 6 bases left between them. The DNA of the CDR3 is TGTGCCAGCAGTGAGGGTTATAACTATGGCTACACCTTC. Protein: CASSEGYNYGYTF.

This clonotype was seen more than once but under ten times. V gene TRBV6-5 combines with J gene TRBJ2-7, with D unresolved. The CDR3 is made up of 14 amino acids. Per germline, CDR1 MNHEY and CDR2 SVGAGI. Trimming took 0 bases from V and 7 from J, leaving 13 bases between them. The CDR3 DNA sequence: TGTGCCAGCAGTTACTCGGTTGGCTTGGGGGAGCAGTACTTC. Its translation is CASSYSVGLGEQYF.

Many counts were recorded for this clonotype. The chain couples TRBV5-1 to TRBJ2-3, with D possibly matching TRBD2 (5 bases). The V gene lost 0 bases and the J gene lost 2 bases, with 13 bases spanning the gap. CDR3 length equals 16 residues. Germline CDR1 SGHRS, CDR2 YFSETQ. DNA of the CDR3: TGCGCCAGCAGCTTGGTTAGCGTCGGCCTCACAGATACGCAGTATTTT. Translated, it gives CASSLVSVGLTDTQYF.

The chain employs TRBV7-2 and TRBJ1-6; no firm D call. CDR1 and CDR2 from the germline V gene are SGHTA and FQGNSA. The V end lost 1 base, the J end lost 7 bases, and 11 bases lay between the germline ends. This CDR3 spans 15 amino acids. The CDR3 DNA reads as TGTGCCAGCAGCTTAGTTCCGGGTTCGAATTCACCCCTCCACTTT. It is translated as CASSLVPGSNSPLHF. Variable domain in full (rest from reference TRBV7-2 and TRBJ1-6): GAGVSQSPSNKVTEKGKDVELRCDPISGHTALYWYRQSLGQGLEFLIYFQGNSAPDKSGLPSDRFSAERTGGSVSTLTIQRTQQEDSAVYLCASSLVPGSNSPLHFGNGTRLTVT.

This clonotype has more than one count but fewer than ten. This chain connects TRBV24-1 to TRBJ2-3, with TRBD2 as a possible D gene (6 bases). Germline CDR1 KGHDR, CDR2 SFDVKD. The CDR3 extends over 16 amino acids. V was cut by 0 bases and J by 0 bases, with 9 bases left in between. Here the CDR3 reads CATSDLPSVSTDTQYF. The CDR3 bases are TGTGCCACCAGTGATTTGCCTAGCGTAAGCACAGATACGCAGTATTTT.

V and J are TRBV24-1 and TRBJ2-1, with D maybe TRBD1 (6 bases). Germline lookup yields CDR1 KGHDR and CDR2 SFDVKD. CDR3 length: 13 residues. Trimming stripped 6 bases from V and 4 bases from J, with 9 bases between. The DNA of the CDR3 is TGTGCCACCAGTAGGGGGTTATACAATGAGCAGTTCTTC. Its protein is CATSRGLYNEQFF.

This clonotype has a handful of counts. This chain uses TRBV5-1 with TRBJ2-2, with TRBD2 matching 9 bases. V lost 4 bases and J lost 2; bases outside the gene matches: 9. The CDR3 covers 17 residues. Germline assignment: CDR1 SGHRS and CDR2 YFSETQ. The CDR3 coding sequence is TGCGCCAGCAGCATCGATAGCGGGAGATTAAACACCGGGGAGCTGTTTTTT. Amino acids: CASSIDSGRLNTGELFF.

The chain uses TRBV20-1 and TRBJ2-6; D possibly uses TRBD1 or TRBD2 (5 bases each). Deletions cut 0 bases from V and 0 bases from J, with 15 bases between. CDR3 length equals 18 residues. The V gene's germline CDR1 is DFQATT and CDR2 SNEGSKA (reference sequence). The CDR3 region is CSARDDWWGTSGANVLTF. The CDR3 DNA reads as TGCAGTGCTAGAGATGATTGGTGGGGGACCTCTGGGGCCAACGTCCTGACTTTC.

The rearrangement uses TRBV2 and TRBJ2-1; TRBD1 matches at 7 bases. This CDR3 contains 14 residues. Trimming at V came to 6 bases and at J to 4 bases, leaving 6 bases not matched to a gene. Germline V gene lookup returns CDR1 SNHLY and CDR2 FYNNEI. In nucleotides, the CDR3 is TGTGCCAGCAGGCCGGGACAGCGGTACAATGAGCAGTTCTTC. Residues: CASRPGQRYNEQFF.

The chain recombines TRBV20-1 with TRBJ1-1, with a weak D call TRBD1 (6 bases). The V end lost 0 bases, the J end lost 0 bases, and 17 bases lay between the germline ends. Germline loops: CDR1 DFQATT, CDR2 SNEGSKA (reference sequence). CDR3 length equals 17 residues. The CDR3 region is CSARDSGQTLMNTEAFF. DNA of the CDR3: TGCAGTGCTAGAGATAGCGGACAGACACTTATGAACACTGAAGCTTTCTTT.

The table lists this clonotype with a few counts. This sequence joins TRBV20-1 and TRBJ2-7; 12 bases line up with TRBD2. The CDR3 is made up of 14 amino acids. CDR1 is DFQATT and CDR2 is SNEGSKA in the germline V gene (reference sequence). V shed 1 base, J shed 5 bases, and the junction held 3 bases outside the gene matches. CDR3 sequence (DNA): TGCAGTGCTAGAGCGGGACTAGCGGGCGACGAGCAGTACTTC. Translation: CSARAGLAGDEQYF.

Ten or more counts support this clonotype. The rearrangement links TRBV12-3 or TRBV12-4 to TRBJ2-7; D remains unclear. This CDR3 spans 14 amino acids. Trimming removed 2 bases from V and 1 base from J, with 9 bases in between. The CDR3 loop is CASSLLGISYEQYF. The CDR3 DNA follows: TGTGCCAGCAGTTTATTGGGGATTTCCTACGAGCAGTACTTC.

This clonotype came up a few times. The chain employs TRBV7-3 and TRBJ1-6; D unclear. Germline-derived CDR1 and CDR2 are SGHTA and FQGTGA. Trimming cost V 3 bases and J 10 bases, with 13 bases left between them. This CDR3 has 14 residues. The CDR3 here is CASSLAGAASPLHF. In DNA form, the CDR3 reads TGTGCCAGCAGCTTGGCGGGAGCAGCCTCACCCCTCCACTTT.

The V gene is TRBV15, the J gene TRBJ1-4; D is unclear. In germline, CDR1 is LNHNV, CDR2 YYDKDF (reference sequence). CDR3 length: 15 amino acids. The V end was cut by 1 base, the J end by 8 bases, with 14 bases between. CDR3 coding DNA: TGTGCCACCAGCAGAGGCGGAGGGCTCGGCGAAAAACTGTTTTTT. Its translation: CATSRGGGLGEKLFF.

In its sample, this clonotype was seen a few times. The gene calls are TRBV5-6 and TRBJ2-2; no clear D. The V gene's germline CDR1 is SGHDT and CDR2 YYEEEE. There are 11 residues in the CDR3. Trimming removed 4 bases at V and 5 bases at J, with 3 bases between. CDR3 sequence: CASSTTGELFF. The DNA of the CDR3 is TGTGCCAGCAGCACGACCGGGGAGCTGTTTTTT.

This clonotype has a handful of counts. The V and J genes are TRBV18 and TRBJ2-1; tentatively, D is TRBD2 (5 bases). The CDR3 contains 14 residues. CDR1 KGHSH and CDR2 LQKENI come from the germline V gene. Trimming stripped 5 bases from V and 6 bases from J, with 14 bases between. Here the CDR3 DNA reads TGTGCCAGCTCAAATAAAAGGAGCGGCAATGAGCAGTTCTTC. The encoded protein is CASSNKRSGNEQFF.

The sample holds a few counts of this clonotype. The V and J genes are TRBV4-1 and TRBJ2-1; 12 bases are shared with TRBD2. After removal of 1 base from V and 9 bases from J, the junction contained 4 bases not matched to a gene. CDR1 and CDR2 from the germline V gene are MGHRA and YSYEKL. CDR3 size: 15 residues. The DNA for the CDR3 is TGCGCCAGCAGCCAAGTACTAGCGGGAGGAGGTGAGCAGTTCTTC. It codes for CASSQVLAGGGEQFF.

This clonotype was counted only a few times. This chain joins TRBV18 and TRBJ2-7, with D unclear. V gave up 0 bases and J gave up 6 bases, with 9 bases separating them. Germline loops: CDR1 KGHSH, CDR2 LQKENI. The CDR3 covers 13 residues. CDR3 loop: CASSPPHMGEQYF. CDR3 nucleotides: TGTGCCAGCTCACCACCACATATGGGCGAGCAGTACTTC.

This clonotype appeared a few times. The CDR3 is CASRVTGAAWNEQFF. In DNA, the CDR3 is TGTGCCAGCAGGGTTACAGGGGCTGCCTGGAATGAGCAGTTCTTC. The V call is TRBV14, the J call TRBJ2-1; 7 bases match TRBD1. Per the germline V gene, CDR1 is SGHDN and CDR2 is FVKESK. This CDR3 region has 15 residues. Trimming at V came to 6 bases and at J to 7 bases, leaving 12 bases not matched to a gene. Full variable domain (missing parts from reference TRBV14 and TRBJ2-1): EAGVTQFPSHSVIEKGQTVTLRCDPISGHDNLYWYRRVMGKEIKFLLHFVKESKQDESGMPNNRFLAERTGGTYSTLKVQPAELEDSGVYFCASRVTGAAWNEQFFGPGTRLTVL.

V is TRBV18 and J is TRBJ2-3, with TRBD2 identical over 9 bases. Germline V gene lookup returns CDR1 KGHSH and CDR2 LQKENI. The CDR3 spans 14 residues. After removal of 6 bases from V and 9 bases from J, the junction contained 10 bases not matched to a gene. Written as DNA, the CDR3 is TGTGCCAGCTCTCCCCCGCCTAGCGGGGTCACGCAGTATTTT. Translated: CASSPPPSGVTQYF.

V usage is TRBV12-3 or TRBV12-4 and J usage is TRBJ1-6, with 7 bases that match TRBD1. The CDR3 is 15 residues long. Trimming took 3 bases from V and 7 from J; bases not matched to a gene: 6. The CDR3 here is CASSFGTVRNSPLHF. CDR3 coding DNA: TGTGCCAGCAGTTTTGGGACAGTCAGGAATTCACCCCTCCACTTT.

The V gene is TRBV7-6, the J gene TRBJ2-7; D remains ambiguous. The V gene's germline CDR1 is SGHVS and CDR2 FNYEAQ. The CDR3 has 14 residues. The V and J ends lost 5 bases and 0 bases respectively, with 11 bases between them. The CDR3 DNA reads as TGTGCCAGCAGCCCTCTCGGAAGCTCCTACGAGCAGTACTTC. This codes for CASSPLGSSYEQYF. Full variable domain (remainder filled in from reference TRBV7-6 and TRBJ2-7): GAGVSQSPRYKVTKRGQDVALRCDPISGHVSLYWYRQALGQGPEFLTYFNYEAQQDKSGLPNDRFSAERPEGSISTLTIQRTEQRDSAMYRCASSPLGSSYEQYFGPGTRLTVT.

This rearrangement joins TRBV5-1 to TRBJ2-1, with D unclear. The CDR3 is 15 residues long. V gave up 1 base and J gave up 6 bases, with 14 bases separating them. CDR1 and CDR2 from the germline V gene are SGHRS and YFSETQ. CDR3 in DNA: TGCGCCAGCAGCTTGTTTTCAATTCGGCCCAATGAGCAGTTCTTC. Its protein product is CASSLFSIRPNEQFF.

The rearrangement uses TRBV5-1 and TRBJ2-7; 14 bases fit TRBD2. Trimming cost V 3 bases and J 5 bases; bases outside gene matches: 7. The CDR3 length is 16 residues. The germline CDR1 and CDR2 sequences are SGHRS and YFSETQ. CDR3 amino acids: CASSSRLAGGAHEQYF. As DNA, the CDR3 is TGCGCCAGCAGCTCCCGACTAGCGGGAGGGGCCCACGAGCAGTACTTC.

The chain employs TRBV9 and TRBJ2-3, with no clear D. Per germline, CDR1 SGDLS and CDR2 YYNGEE. The V gene lost 4 bases and the J gene lost 6 bases, with 12 bases spanning the gap. The CDR3 has 13 residues. The CDR3 here is CASSPAYGDTQYF. The CDR3, as DNA: TGTGCCAGCAGCCCTGCTTACGGTGATACGCAGTATTTT. Supplemented by reference TRBV9 and TRBJ2-3, the full variable domain reads DSGVTQTPKHLITATGQRVTLRCSPRSGDLSVYWYQQSLDQGLQFLIQYYNGEERAKGNILERFSAQQFPDLHSELNLSSLELGDSALYFCASSPAYGDTQYFGPGTRLTVL.

This rearrangement joins TRBV19 to TRBJ1-5, with D perhaps TRBD1 (5 bases). The CDR3 is 14 residues long. The V gene's germline CDR1 is LNHDA and CDR2 SQIVND (reference sequence). V was cut by 7 bases and J by 0 bases, with 10 bases left in between. The CDR3 loop reads CASTGFYSNQPQHF. In DNA, the CDR3 is TGTGCCAGTACAGGGTTCTATAGCAATCAGCCCCAGCATTTT.